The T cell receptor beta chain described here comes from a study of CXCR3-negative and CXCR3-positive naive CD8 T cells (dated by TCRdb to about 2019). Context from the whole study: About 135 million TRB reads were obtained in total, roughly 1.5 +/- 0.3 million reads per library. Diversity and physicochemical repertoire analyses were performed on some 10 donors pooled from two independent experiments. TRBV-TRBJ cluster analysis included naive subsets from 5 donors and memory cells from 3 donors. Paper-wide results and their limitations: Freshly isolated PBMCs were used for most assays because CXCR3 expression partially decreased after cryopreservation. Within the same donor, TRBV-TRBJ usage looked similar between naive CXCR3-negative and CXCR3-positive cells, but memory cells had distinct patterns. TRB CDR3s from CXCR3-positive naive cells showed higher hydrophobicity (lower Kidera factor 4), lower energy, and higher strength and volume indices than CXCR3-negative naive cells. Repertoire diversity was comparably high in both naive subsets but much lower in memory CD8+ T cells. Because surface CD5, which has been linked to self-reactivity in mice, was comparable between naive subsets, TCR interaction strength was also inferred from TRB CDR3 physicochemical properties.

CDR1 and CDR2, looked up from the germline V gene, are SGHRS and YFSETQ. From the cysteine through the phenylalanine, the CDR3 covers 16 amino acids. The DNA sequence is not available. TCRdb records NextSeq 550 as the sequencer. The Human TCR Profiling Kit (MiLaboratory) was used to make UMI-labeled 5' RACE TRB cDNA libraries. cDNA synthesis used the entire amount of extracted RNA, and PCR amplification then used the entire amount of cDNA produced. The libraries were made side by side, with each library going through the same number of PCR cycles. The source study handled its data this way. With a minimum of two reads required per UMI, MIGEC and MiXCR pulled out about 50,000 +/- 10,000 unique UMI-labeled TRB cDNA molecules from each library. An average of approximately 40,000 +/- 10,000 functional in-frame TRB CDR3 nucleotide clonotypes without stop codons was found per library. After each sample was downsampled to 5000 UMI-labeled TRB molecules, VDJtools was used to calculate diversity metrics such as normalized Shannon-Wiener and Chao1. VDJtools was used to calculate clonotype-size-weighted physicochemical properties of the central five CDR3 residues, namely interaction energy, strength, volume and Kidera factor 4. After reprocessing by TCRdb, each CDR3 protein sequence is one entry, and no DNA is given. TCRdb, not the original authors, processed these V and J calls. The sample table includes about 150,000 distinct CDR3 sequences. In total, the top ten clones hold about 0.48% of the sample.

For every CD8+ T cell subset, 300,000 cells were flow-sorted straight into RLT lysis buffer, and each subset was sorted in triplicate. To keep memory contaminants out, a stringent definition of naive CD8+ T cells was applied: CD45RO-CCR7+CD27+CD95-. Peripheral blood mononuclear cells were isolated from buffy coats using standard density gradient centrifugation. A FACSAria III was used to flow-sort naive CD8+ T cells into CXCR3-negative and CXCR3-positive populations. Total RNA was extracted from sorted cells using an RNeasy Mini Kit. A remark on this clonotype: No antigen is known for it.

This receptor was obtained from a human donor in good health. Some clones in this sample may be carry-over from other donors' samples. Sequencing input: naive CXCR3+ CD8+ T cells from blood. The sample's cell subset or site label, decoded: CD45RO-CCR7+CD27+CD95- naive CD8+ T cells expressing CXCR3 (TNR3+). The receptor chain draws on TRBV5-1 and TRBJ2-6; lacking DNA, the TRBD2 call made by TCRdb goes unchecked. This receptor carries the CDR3 CASSLDLHSGANVLTF.